This passage covers 21 T cell receptor beta chains from one sample sequenced in a study of blood T cells in healthy people across ages. The authors ran a second PCR of about 6 to 11 cycles using a sample-barcoded 5' primer and a J-beta primer mix. MiXCR was run by TCRdb on the 5' RACE reads, yielding one entry per CDR3 protein. This table has about 1,500,000 distinct CDR3 sequences, roughly 28% appearing once. Sequencing was done on a sample of blood. These receptors all stem from a woman aged 25 to 39 in good health.

This clonotype was found a few times. The gene calls are TRBV5-1 and TRBJ2-7; TRBD2 aligns across 11 bases. Germline V gene data show CDR1 as SGHRS and CDR2 as YFSETQ. With V trimmed by 3 bases and J by 2 bases, 4 bases remained unmatched. CDR3 length: 15 amino acids. The CDR3 nucleotides are TGCGCCAGCAGCTCGGGACTAGCGGATACCTACGAGCAGTACTTC. The encoded protein is CASSSGLADTYEQYF.

This clonotype was detected only a few times. This rearrangement joins TRBV29-1 to TRBJ1-1, with TRBD1 identical over 8 bases. The germline V gene has CDR1 SQVTM and CDR2 ANQGSEA. With 3 bases clipped from V and 2 bases from J, the junction kept 2 bases outside the gene matches. There are 13 residues in the CDR3. CDR3 sequence: CSVDTGGNTEAFF. The CDR3 nucleotides read TGCAGCGTTGACACAGGGGGAAACACTGAAGCTTTCTTT.

This clonotype has ten or more counts. The rearrangement links TRBV5-1 to TRBJ2-6, with TRBD1 as a possible D gene (5 bases). In germline, CDR1 is SGHRS, CDR2 YFSETQ. The CDR3 consists of 17 residues. Deletions cut 3 bases from V and 1 base from J, with 14 bases between. The CDR3 DNA reads TGCGCCAGCAGCTCCCAACCTTCAGGGTCTGGGGCCAACGTCCTGACTTTC. Amino acids: CASSSQPSGSGANVLTF. Full variable domain (rest looked up from reference TRBV5-1 and TRBJ2-6): KAGVTQTPRYLIKTRGQQVTLSCSPISGHRSVSWYQQTPGQGLQFLFEYFSETQRNKGNFPGRFSGRQFSNSRSEMNVSTLELGDSALYLCASSSQPSGSGANVLTFGAGSRLTVL.

This clonotype was recorded at least ten times. The gene calls are TRBV28 and TRBJ1-2; D perhaps matches TRBD1 (5 bases). The CDR3 is made up of 16 amino acids. V was pared by 8 bases and J by 2 bases, with 21 bases between. CDR1 and CDR2 (germline): MDHEN, SYDVKM. In DNA form, the CDR3 reads TGTGCCAGCGTCTCGGACATGGCTATGGGAAACTATGGCTACACCTTC. This encodes CASVSDMAMGNYGYTF.

This clonotype was detected once. This chain uses TRBV10-3 with TRBJ1-5, with D hard to call. Germline-derived CDR1 and CDR2 are ENHRY and SYGVKD. CDR3 size: 13 residues. V shed 1 base and J shed 4 bases, with 5 bases lying between them. The CDR3, as DNA: TGTGCCATCAGTGAGTTTCAAAATCAGCCCCAGCATTTT. Its protein is CAISEFQNQPQHF.

Comment on this clonotype: A much larger clone differs from this one at a single base, so this may be a read error. The chain uses TRBV6-2 or TRBV6-3 and TRBJ2-6, with D unresolved. Trimming stripped 5 bases from V and 0 bases from J, with 8 bases between. Germline V gives CDR1 MNHEY, CDR2 SVGEGT. CDR3 length: 15 amino acids. CDR3 DNA: TGTGCCAGCAGTGTCGATTTCTCTGGGGCCAACGTCCTGACTTTC. Residues: CASSVDFSGANVLTF.

In its sample, this clonotype was seen a few times. The V gene is TRBV28, the J gene TRBJ1-5; D unclear. Per germline, CDR1 MDHEN and CDR2 SYDVKM. There are 14 residues in the CDR3. V gave up 3 bases and J gave up 4 bases, with 10 bases separating them. The CDR3 DNA sequence: TGTGCCAGCAGTTTCCTCGGACTGAATCAGCCCCAGCATTTT. It is translated as CASSFLGLNQPQHF.

The chain employs TRBV5-1 and TRBJ2-1; TRBD1 matches at 7 bases. Germline CDR1 is SGHRS and CDR2 is YFSETQ. The CDR3 is made up of 15 amino acids. J lost 7 bases, V lost 0 bases, and 7 bases had no gene match. This CDR3 is CASSLDRGQTNEQFF. In DNA, the CDR3 is TGCGCCAGCAGCTTGGACAGGGGTCAGACGAATGAGCAGTTCTTC.

This clonotype was seen a handful of times. The chain carries TRBV14 and TRBJ2-3; 9 nucleotides line up with TRBD1. CDR3 length: 15 amino acids. Germline CDR1 SGHDN, CDR2 FVKESK. V was clipped by 5 bases and J by 5 bases; unmatched bases: 8. This chain's CDR3 is CASSANRGLVDTQYF. CDR3 in DNA: TGTGCCAGCAGCGCAAACAGGGGGCTCGTAGATACGCAGTATTTT.

This clonotype is a singleton in its sample. The V gene is TRBV15, the J gene TRBJ2-7, with TRBD1 as a possible D gene (5 bases). The CDR3 is made up of 15 amino acids. The V end was cut by 3 bases, the J end by 4 bases, with 16 bases between. From germline, CDR1 is LNHNV and CDR2 YYDKDF (reference sequence). This CDR3 is CATSREGAGLYEQYF. The CDR3 nucleotides read TGTGCCACCAGCAGGGAAGGGGCAGGGTTATACGAGCAGTACTTC.

This clonotype occurred a few times. The rearrangement uses TRBV12-3 or TRBV12-4 and TRBJ1-4; no definite D call. This CDR3 has 10 amino acids. V lost 6 bases and J lost 8, with 4 bases in between. The DNA of the CDR3 is TGTGCCAGCAGCGGGGAAAAACTGTTTTTT. This translates into CASSGEKLFF.

The chain uses TRBV20-1 and TRBJ1-5; D is possibly TRBD1 (6 bases). Looked up from germline, CDR1 is DFQATT and CDR2 is SNEGSKA (reference sequence). The CDR3 is made up of 15 amino acids. Trimming shortened V by 2 bases and J by 3 bases, and 14 bases separated the two germline ends. The chain's CDR3 is CSARLRDTLNQPQHF. The CDR3 DNA follows: TGCAGTGCTAGACTCCGGGACACGCTCAATCAGCCCCAGCATTTT.

Worth noting for this clonotype: The CDR3 ends on some other residue instead of the conserved phenylalanine or tryptophan, so this is likely a read error. The rearrangement uses TRBV2 and TRBJ2-7; TRBD2 matches at 7 bases. J gave up 3 bases and V 6 bases, and 5 bases lay outside the gene matches. Germline V CDR1 and CDR2: SNHLY, FYNNEI. The length of the CDR3 is 13 residues. The CDR3 protein is CASSGGLDYEQYY. CDR3 DNA: TGTGCCAGCAGCGGAGGACTAGACTACGAGCAGTACTAC.

CDR3 in amino acids: CSARVSGSGTCNEQFF. The CDR3 DNA sequence: TGCAGTGCTAGGGTTAGCGGGTCGGGGACCTGCAATGAGCAGTTCTTC. V is TRBV20-1 and J is TRBJ2-1; 7 bases are shared with TRBD2. Germline V CDR1 and CDR2: DFQATT, SNEGSKA (reference sequence). The V segment lost 3 bases and the J segment 6 bases; nucleotides outside the gene matches: 14. The CDR3 loop spans 16 amino acids.

This clonotype was detected a few times. The chain uses TRBV9 and TRBJ2-5; 12 bases match TRBD1. The CDR3 loop spans 15 amino acids. After removal of 3 bases from V and 11 bases from J, the junction contained 11 bases not matched to a gene. Germline V CDR1 and CDR2: SGDLS, YYNGEE. The CDR3 region has the DNA TGTGCCAGCAGCGCGGGACAGGGGGCCATCAATGAGCAGTACTTC. Its protein is CASSAGQGAINEQYF.

This clonotype showed up just a few times. This chain links TRBV5-4 with TRBJ1-1; D remains ambiguous. Germline V gene lookup returns CDR1 SGHNT and CDR2 YYREEE (reference sequence). CDR3 length: 12 amino acids. Trimming took off 4 bases at V and 7 bases at J, with 11 bases between the two ends. CDR3 DNA: TGTGCCAGCAGCGGCCTTTATGATGAAGCTTTCTTT. Translating gives CASSGLYDEAFF.

The chain employs TRBV5-6 and TRBJ2-5; 10 bases are shared with TRBD1. The CDR3 is 18 residues long. CDR1 is SGHDT and CDR2 is YYEEEE in the germline V gene. The V segment lost 0 bases and the J segment 5 bases; nucleotides outside the gene matches: 13. CDR3 in DNA: TGTGCCAGCAGCTTGGTTGGCTTAGGGACAGGGGTGGGGGAGACCCAGTACTTC. It encodes CASSLVGLGTGVGETQYF.

This clonotype has at least ten counts. The V and J genes are TRBV6-5 and TRBJ2-1; D ambiguous. CDR1 is MNHEY, CDR2 SVGAGI, per germline. The CDR3 has 11 amino acids. Between the trimmed V and J ends, which lost 4 bases and 9 bases, there was a span of 7 bases. The chain's CDR3 is CASSSRIEQFF. CDR3 nucleotide sequence: TGTGCCAGCAGTTCTCGGATTGAGCAGTTCTTC.

The J gene is TRBJ2-3, the V gene TRBV20-1; the match to TRBD2 covers 12 bases. The J segment lost 5 bases and the V segment lost 3 bases, leaving 3 bases of the junction unmatched. There are 14 residues in the CDR3. Germline V gene data show CDR1 as DFQATT and CDR2 as SNEGSKA (reference sequence). This CDR3 reads CSARTSGRLDTQYF. CDR3 nucleotide sequence: TGCAGTGCTAGGACTAGCGGGAGATTAGATACGCAGTATTTT.

V usage is TRBV6-5 and J usage is TRBJ1-1, with D hard to call. V was shortened by 6 bases and J by 4 bases, with 21 bases between the two germline ends. CDR3 size: 16 residues. The V gene's germline CDR1 is MNHEY and CDR2 SVGAGI. CDR3 DNA sequence: TGTGCCAGCAGCCCTACGCTCGGGGAATGGGGCACTGAAGCTTTCTTT. Amino acids: CASSPTLGEWGTEAFF.

DNA of the CDR3: TGCGCCAGCAGCTTGGCCTTGGCGGGAGACAACGAGCAGTACTTC. Its translation is CASSLALAGDNEQYF. The chain recombines TRBV5-1 with TRBJ2-7, with 7 positions matching TRBD2. This CDR3 contains 15 residues. V trimming: 0 bases; J trimming: 5 bases; junction bases outside the gene matches: 8. The germline CDR1 and CDR2 sequences are SGHRS and YFSETQ.